The 32 T cell receptor beta chains below come from one sample, sequenced in a study of beta chain features in type 1 diabetes. Study observations and caveats: In every one of the four CD4+ subsets, TCRB CDR3s were moderately but significantly shorter in Type 1 diabetes patients.

Sequencing targeted expressed TCRB transcripts, as all isolated RNA had been reverse transcribed. Only in-frame clones appear in the TCRdb table, and some are missing; sequencing was by immunoSEQ multiplex PCR. The table has some 360,000 clones, around 10% seen once; the top ten hold approximately 0.6%. Their target antigens are unknown. Sequenced: central memory CD4+ T cells from blood. Source of these receptors: a young man with type 1 diabetes.

This clone has a handful of counts. The rearrangement uses TRBV7-3 and TRBJ2-1, with 8 bases lining up with TRBD2. With V trimmed by 5 bases and J by 5 bases, 17 bases remained unmatched. Germline CDR1 reads SGHTA; CDR2 reads FQGTGA. The CDR3 consists of 18 residues. The CDR3 here is CASSVEGTSGSLHNEQFF. In DNA, the CDR3 is TGTGCCAGCAGCGTGGAGGGCACGAGCGGGAGCTTGCACAATGAGCAGTTCTTC.

The table lists this clone with a few counts. The chain carries TRBV11-3 and TRBJ1-2; D unresolved. CDR1 is SGHNT, CDR2 YENEEA, per germline. Trimming shortened V by 3 bases and J by 7 bases, and 9 bases separated the two germline ends. CDR3 size: 12 residues. The CDR3 coding sequence is TGTGCCAGCAGCTTCCGAGGAAGTGGCTACACCTTC. Protein product: CASSFRGSGYTF.

This clone appeared a few times. The genes are TRBV5-1 and TRBJ1-1; D gene unclear. The CDR3 runs to 13 residues. Trimming took off 1 base at V and 0 bases at J, with 4 bases between the two ends. In germline, CDR1 is SGHRS, CDR2 YFSETQ. The CDR3 region is CASSLILNTEAFF. The CDR3, as DNA: TGCGCCAGCAGCTTGATCCTGAACACTGAAGCTTTCTTT.

The V call is TRBV6-1, the J call TRBJ1-2; maybe TRBD1 (6 bases). Germline V gene lookup returns CDR1 MNHNS and CDR2 SASEGT. Trimming shortened V by 10 bases and J by 1 base, and 10 bases separated the two germline ends. This CDR3 contains 12 residues. CDR3 in amino acids: CATNRDNYGYTF. In DNA form, the CDR3 reads TGTGCCACAAACAGGGATAACTATGGCTACACCTTC.

This chain joins TRBV7-2 and TRBJ2-7, with D perhaps matching TRBD1 or TRBD2 (5 bases each). CDR3 length: 18 amino acids. Trimming removed 4 bases from V and 0 bases from J, with 22 bases in between. Germline lookup yields CDR1 SGHTA and CDR2 FQGNSA. CDR3 sequence (DNA): TGTGCCAGCAGCTCCCTCTCGGGTCTGGGACCTACCTCCTACGAGCAGTACTTC. Residues: CASSSLSGLGPTSYEQYF. The complete variable domain, with remaining parts taken from reference TRBV7-2 and TRBJ2-7, reads GAGVSQSPSNKVTEKGKDVELRCDPISGHTALYWYRQSLGQGLEFLIYFQGNSAPDKSGLPSDRFSAERTGGSVSTLTIQRTQQEDSAVYLCASSSLSGLGPTSYEQYFGPGTRLTVT.

The chain links TRBV2 to TRBJ1-2, with D possibly matching TRBD1 (5 bases). The CDR3 runs to 14 residues. V lost 2 bases and J 7 bases, leaving 14 bases between the germline ends. Germline V gives CDR1 SNHLY, CDR2 FYNNEI. CDR3 bases: TGTGCCAGCAGTGAATACGACCAGGGAGGTGGCTACACCTTC. As protein: CASSEYDQGGGYTF.

This clone was detected only a few times. The chain combines TRBV28 with TRBJ2-7; tentative D call: TRBD2 (5 bases). Looked up from germline, CDR1 is MDHEN and CDR2 is SYDVKM. Trimming left V 5 bases short and J 2 bases short, with 13 bases between. The CDR3 length is 14 residues. CDR3: CASSRTHGTYEQYF. In nucleotides, the CDR3 is TGTGCCAGCAGTCGGACGCACGGGACCTACGAGCAGTACTTC.

This chain joins TRBV19 and TRBJ2-3; D is perhaps TRBD2 (6 bases). Germline lookup yields CDR1 LNHDA and CDR2 SQIVND (reference sequence). Trimming shortened V by 3 bases and J by 3 bases, and 16 bases separated the two germline ends. The CDR3 has 16 residues. CDR3 coding DNA: TGTGCCAGTAGTATGGGACTCGAGGTGCGGACAGATACGCAGTATTTT. Amino acids: CASSMGLEVRTDTQYF.

The chain uses TRBV7-9 and TRBJ1-1, with D unclear. The germline V gene has CDR1 SEHNR and CDR2 FQNEAQ (reference sequence). The CDR3 runs to 14 residues. V lost 3 bases, J lost 4 bases, and 12 bases lay in between. The CDR3 reads CASSFWSGGTEAFF. The CDR3 region has the DNA TGTGCCAGCAGCTTCTGGTCAGGCGGCACTGAAGCTTTCTTT.

The sample holds a few counts of this clone. The chain carries TRBV6-6 and TRBJ2-7, with 8 nucleotides matching TRBD2. This CDR3 has 13 amino acids. Losses at the gene ends were 9 bases for V and 4 bases for J; bases not matched to a gene: 8. CDR1 and CDR2 from the germline V gene are MNHNY and SVGAGI (reference sequence). As DNA, the CDR3 is TGTGCCAGTGCTCAGCGGGAGACGTACGAGCAGTACTTC. Translating gives CASAQRETYEQYF.

This clone showed up many times. The rearrangement uses TRBV30 and TRBJ2-1; TRBD2 matches at 7 bases. Losses at the gene ends were 3 bases for V and 10 bases for J; bases not matched to a gene: 12. The CDR3 runs to 14 residues. Germline V CDR1 and CDR2: GTSNPN, SVGIG (reference sequence). The DNA of the CDR3 is TGTGCCTGGAGGGCGCGCGGGAGCGGGGTCGAGCAGTTCTTC. Amino acids: CAWRARGSGVEQFF.

This clone has only a few counts. The V and J genes are TRBV6-1 and TRBJ2-7, with no clear D. Deletions cut 3 bases from V and 4 bases from J, with 7 bases between. The length of the CDR3 is 12 residues. The germline V gene has CDR1 MNHNS and CDR2 SASEGT. DNA of the CDR3: TGTGCCAGCAGTGACAGAATATACGAGCAGTACTTC. Amino acids: CASSDRIYEQYF.

There are a few counts of this clone. The chain has TRBV11-2 and TRBJ2-1; a possible D gene is TRBD2 (6 bases). Germline CDR1 is SGHAT and CDR2 is FQNNGV. Trimming cost V 6 bases and J 9 bases, with 15 bases left between them. The CDR3 contains 13 residues. The CDR3 protein is CASSLRENGEQFF. Here the CDR3 DNA reads TGTGCCAGCAGTCTACGGGAGAACGGTGAGCAGTTCTTC. The complete variable domain, with remaining parts taken from reference TRBV11-2 and TRBJ2-1, reads EAGVAQSPRYKIIEKRQSVAFWCNPISGHATLYWYQQILGQGPKLLIQFQNNGVVDDSQLPKDRFSAERLKGVDSTLKIQPAKLEDSAVYLCASSLRENGEQFFGPGTRLTVL.

The gene calls are TRBV29-1 and TRBJ1-4, with 8 bases that match TRBD1. The CDR3 sequence is 13 residues long. CDR1 is SQVTM, CDR2 ANQGSEA, per germline. V lost 6 bases, J lost 0 bases, and 0 bases stayed unmatched. CDR3 loop: CSVTGATNEKLFF. The CDR3 bases are TGCAGCGTGACAGGGGCAACTAATGAAAAACTGTTTTTT.

This clone was counted a few times. The rearrangement uses TRBV27 and TRBJ2-1; the D gene is possibly TRBD2 (7 bases). Trimming pared 6 bases from V and 0 bases from J, leaving 18 bases between. Germline CDR1 and CDR2: MNHEY and SMNVEV (reference sequence). This CDR3 region has 17 residues. The chain's CDR3 is CASRQGGGVTSYNEQFF. In DNA form, the CDR3 reads TGTGCCAGCAGGCAAGGAGGGGGGGTGACCTCCTACAATGAGCAGTTCTTC.

This clone was observed a few times. The chain is built from TRBV9 and TRBJ1-1, with D possibly TRBD1 on 6 matching bases. From germline, CDR1 is SGDLS and CDR2 YYNGEE. V lost 0 bases, J lost 4 bases, and 7 bases lay in between. The CDR3 loop spans 13 amino acids. Written as DNA, the CDR3 is TGTGCCAGCAGCGTAGAACAGGGCACTGAAGCTTTCTTT. It specifies CASSVEQGTEAFF. The whole variable domain, remainder taken from reference TRBV9 and TRBJ1-1, is DSGVTQTPKHLITATGQRVTLRCSPRSGDLSVYWYQQSLDQGLQFLIQYYNGEERAKGNILERFSAQQFPDLHSELNLSSLELGDSALYFCASSVEQGTEAFFGQGTRLTVV.

The chain combines TRBV10-3 with TRBJ1-1; 11 bases match TRBD1. Germline CDR1 is ENHRY and CDR2 is SYGVKD. The CDR3 has 15 amino acids. The J segment lost 3 bases and the V segment lost 2 bases, leaving 2 bases of the junction unmatched. For the CDR3, the DNA is TGTGCCATCAGTGAGAGGGACAGGGGGGACACTGAAGCTTTCTTT. This codes for CAISERDRGDTEAFF.

The genes are TRBV28 and TRBJ2-2; D could derive from TRBD1 or TRBD2 (5 bases each). CDR1 is MDHEN and CDR2 is SYDVKM in the germline V gene. This CDR3 has 16 amino acids. V shed 2 bases and J shed 4 bases, with 14 bases lying between them. The chain's CDR3 is CASSLGTSSGTGELFF. DNA of the CDR3: TGTGCCAGCAGTTTAGGGACGTCCAGTGGCACCGGGGAGCTGTTTTTT.

This chain uses TRBV28 with TRBJ1-2; TRBD1 might be the D (5 bases). The V and J ends lost 6 bases and 0 bases respectively, with 11 bases between them. Germline assignment: CDR1 MDHEN and CDR2 SYDVKM. The CDR3 is 14 amino acids. CDR3 sequence reads: CASRGTAANYGYTF. The CDR3 DNA reads as TGTGCCAGCAGGGGGACGGCTGCTAACTATGGCTACACCTTC.

The chain has TRBV5-6 and TRBJ2-1; D is possibly TRBD1 (6 bases). V dropped 3 bases and J dropped 14 bases, with 15 bases sitting between them. CDR3 length: 12 residues. CDR1 SGHDT and CDR2 YYEEEE come from the germline V gene. The CDR3 nucleotides are TGTGCCAGCAGCTGGGGCAGGGGCGACGAGTTCTTC. This gives the protein CASSWGRGDEFF.

This clone was detected a few times. The J gene is TRBJ2-7, the V gene TRBV4-3; 9 nucleotides match TRBD1. The CDR3 length is 14 residues. Unmatched junction bases numbered 4, after V lost 1 base and J lost 6 bases. The germline V gene encodes CDR1 LGHNA and CDR2 YSLEER. The CDR3 here is CASSQGQGVGEQYF. CDR3 nucleotides: TGCGCCAGCAGCCAAGGACAGGGGGTTGGCGAGCAGTACTTC.

This clone was counted ten times or more. The CDR3 DNA is TGTGCCATCAGTGAGCCCACAGGGAACGGCTACACCTTC. Protein: CAISEPTGNGYTF. The chain recombines TRBV10-3 with TRBJ1-2, with D maybe TRBD1 (6 bases). V was pared by 2 bases and J by 8 bases, with 12 bases between. The CDR3 length is 13 residues. Germline CDR1 is ENHRY and CDR2 is SYGVKD.

There are a few counts of this clone. This chain connects TRBV9 to TRBJ1-1; no clear D gene. This CDR3 contains 15 residues. The ends were cut back, 7 bases at V and 0 bases at J, with 16 bases in the middle. Germline lookup yields CDR1 SGDLS and CDR2 YYNGEE. The CDR3 region is CASSLLGGMNTEAFF. The DNA of the CDR3 is TGTGCCAGCTCACTCCTCGGTGGGATGAACACTGAAGCTTTCTTT.

This clone has a handful of counts. The chain has TRBV6-5 and TRBJ2-1, with D maybe TRBD1 (5 bases). The V gene's germline CDR1 is MNHEY and CDR2 SVGAGI. The CDR3 length is 16 residues. Trimming removed 0 bases from V and 3 bases from J, with 12 bases in between. The CDR3 sequence: CASSYSIWQGYNEQFF. Here the CDR3 DNA reads TGTGCCAGCAGTTACTCGATATGGCAGGGCTACAATGAGCAGTTCTTC.

Many counts were recorded for this clone. The chain uses TRBV27 and TRBJ1-4; D is uncertain. CDR3 length equals 14 residues. Germline V gene sequence: CDR1 MNHEY, CDR2 SMNVEV (reference sequence). With 6 bases removed from V and 5 bases from J, the gap between germline ends came to 13 bases. CDR3 DNA: TGTGCCAGCAGCCAGATTAGCAGAAATGAAAAACTGTTTTTT. It specifies CASSQISRNEKLFF.

V is TRBV28 and J is TRBJ2-7; weak D call: TRBD2 (7 bases). The CDR3 is 15 amino acids. The V end was cut by 6 bases, the J end by 2 bases, with 17 bases between. Germline lookup yields CDR1 MDHEN and CDR2 SYDVKM. The CDR3 protein is CASSRDGGLTYEQYF. The CDR3 DNA sequence: TGTGCCAGCAGCCGGGACGGGGGGCTAACCTACGAGCAGTACTTC.

This rearrangement joins TRBV14 to TRBJ2-1; D gene uncertain. V was shortened by 0 bases and J by 9 bases, with 12 bases between the two germline ends. The CDR3 loop spans 14 amino acids. CDR1 SGHDN and CDR2 FVKESK come from the germline V gene. As DNA, the CDR3 is TGTGCCAGCAGCCAAGATCGCACGGTCAGTGAGCAGTTCTTC. As protein: CASSQDRTVSEQFF.

Here the CDR3 DNA reads TGTGCCATCACCCCGGGGGGGGCGGACTATGGCTACACCTTC. It codes for CAITPGGADYGYTF. The V gene is TRBV10-3, the J gene TRBJ1-2; D perhaps matches TRBD1 (6 bases). Trimming removed 7 bases from V and 3 bases from J, with 15 bases in between. The germline CDR1 and CDR2 sequences are ENHRY and SYGVKD. This CDR3 is built from 14 residues.

The gene calls are TRBV25-1 and TRBJ1-1, with D tentatively TRBD1 (6 bases). The CDR3 is 15 amino acids. Germline assignment: CDR1 MGHDK and CDR2 SYGVNS. The V and J ends lost 2 bases and 1 base respectively, with 11 bases between them. CDR3 region: CASSERDTRNTEAFF. CDR3 nucleotides: TGTGCCAGCAGTGAAAGGGACACAAGGAACACTGAAGCTTTCTTT. Together with reference TRBV25-1 and TRBJ1-1, the CDR3 gives the full variable domain: EADIYQTPRYLVIGTGKKITLECSQTMGHDKMYWYQQDPGMELHLIHYSYGVNSTEKGDLSSESTVSRIRTEHFPLTLESARPSHTSQYLCASSERDTRNTEAFFGQGTRLTVV.

The rearrangement joins TRBV7-9 to TRBJ1-1, with TRBD1 identical over 8 bases. The CDR3 runs 17 residues. Losses at the gene ends were 2 bases for V and 0 bases for J; bases not matched to a gene: 8. Looked up from germline, CDR1 is SEHNR and CDR2 is FQNEAQ (reference sequence). CDR3 bases: TGTGCCAGCAGCTTACCCGGGACAGGAATTATGAACACTGAAGCTTTCTTT. Translated: CASSLPGTGIMNTEAFF.

This clone has ten or more counts. The chain is built from TRBV2 and TRBJ1-4, with D possibly matching TRBD1 (5 bases). Germline V gives CDR1 SNHLY, CDR2 FYNNEI. The V end was cut by 9 bases, the J end by 15 bases, with 23 bases between. CDR3 size: 13 residues. The CDR3, as DNA: TGTGCCAGACGACAGACCACCTCTGAGGAGGTGTTTTTT. This gives the protein CARRQTTSEEVFF.

The rearrangement joins TRBV15 to TRBJ1-1; tentatively, D is TRBD1 (5 bases). Looked up from germline, CDR1 is LNHNV and CDR2 is YYDKDF (reference sequence). Trimming cost V 0 bases and J 9 bases, with 14 bases left between them. The CDR3 spans 14 residues. The CDR3 DNA reads TGTGCCACCAGCAGAGATCAACAGGATATTCAAGCTTTCTTT. This encodes CATSRDQQDIQAFF.